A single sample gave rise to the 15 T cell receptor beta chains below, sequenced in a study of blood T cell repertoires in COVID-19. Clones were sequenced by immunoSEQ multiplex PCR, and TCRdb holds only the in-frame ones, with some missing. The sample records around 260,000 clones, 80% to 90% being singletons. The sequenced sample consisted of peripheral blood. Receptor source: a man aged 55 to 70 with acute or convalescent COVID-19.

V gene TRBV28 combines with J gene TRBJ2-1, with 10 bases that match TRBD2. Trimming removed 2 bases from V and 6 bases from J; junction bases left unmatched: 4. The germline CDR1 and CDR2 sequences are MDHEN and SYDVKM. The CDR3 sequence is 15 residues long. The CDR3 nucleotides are TGTGCCAGCAGTTTAGCGAGCGGGGGGGCCAATGAGCAGTTCTTC. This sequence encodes CASSLASGGANEQFF.

Here the CDR3 reads CASSLAGAYEQYF. The CDR3 DNA is TGTGCCAGCAGCCTTGCCGGGGCCTACGAGCAGTACTTC. V and J are TRBV9 and TRBJ2-7; D may be TRBD2 (5 bases). The CDR3 runs 13 residues. The germline V gene has CDR1 SGDLS and CDR2 YYNGEE. Between the trimmed V and J ends, which lost 4 bases and 2 bases, there was a span of 10 bases. Looking up the rest from reference TRBV9 and TRBJ2-7 gives the full variable domain: DSGVTQTPKHLITATGQRVTLRCSPRSGDLSVYWYQQSLDQGLQFLIQYYNGEERAKGNILERFSAQQFPDLHSELNLSSLELGDSALYFCASSLAGAYEQYFGPGTRLTVT.

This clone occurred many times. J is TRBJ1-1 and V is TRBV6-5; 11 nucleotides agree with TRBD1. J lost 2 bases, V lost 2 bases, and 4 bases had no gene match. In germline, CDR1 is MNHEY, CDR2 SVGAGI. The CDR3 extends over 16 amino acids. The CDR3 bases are TGTGCCAGCAGTTACACCCGGACAGGGGGCAACACTGAAGCTTTCTTT. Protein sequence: CASSYTRTGGNTEAFF.

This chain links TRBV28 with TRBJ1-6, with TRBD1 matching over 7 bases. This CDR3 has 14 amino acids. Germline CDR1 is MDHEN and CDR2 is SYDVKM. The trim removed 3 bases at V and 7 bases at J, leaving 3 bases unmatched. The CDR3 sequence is CASSLGDRNSPLHF. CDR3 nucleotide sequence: TGTGCCAGCAGTTTGGGGGACAGAAATTCACCCCTCCACTTT.

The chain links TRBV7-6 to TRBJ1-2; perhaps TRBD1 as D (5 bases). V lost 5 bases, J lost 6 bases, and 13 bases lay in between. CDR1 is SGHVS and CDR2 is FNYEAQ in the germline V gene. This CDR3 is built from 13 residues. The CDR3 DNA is TGTGCCAGCAGCCCATTAGCAGGGCATGGCTACACCTTC. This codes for CASSPLAGHGYTF.

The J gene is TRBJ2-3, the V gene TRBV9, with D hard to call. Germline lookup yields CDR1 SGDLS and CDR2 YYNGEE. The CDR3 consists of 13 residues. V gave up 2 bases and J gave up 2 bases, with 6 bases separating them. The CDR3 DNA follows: TGTGCCAGCAGCGTGGGCCCCACAGATACGCAGTATTTT. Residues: CASSVGPTDTQYF.

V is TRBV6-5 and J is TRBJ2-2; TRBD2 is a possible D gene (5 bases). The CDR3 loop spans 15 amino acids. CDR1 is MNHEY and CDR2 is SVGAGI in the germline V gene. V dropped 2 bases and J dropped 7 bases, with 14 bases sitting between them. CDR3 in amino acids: CASSYPRSGIGELFF. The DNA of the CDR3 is TGTGCCAGCAGTTACCCCAGGTCGGGGATCGGGGAGCTGTTTTTT.

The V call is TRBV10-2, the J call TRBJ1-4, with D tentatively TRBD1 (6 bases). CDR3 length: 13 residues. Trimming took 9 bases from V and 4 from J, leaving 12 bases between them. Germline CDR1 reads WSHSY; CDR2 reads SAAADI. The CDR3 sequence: CASTRGINEKLFF. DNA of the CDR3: TGCGCCAGTACCAGGGGAATTAATGAAAAACTGTTTTTT.

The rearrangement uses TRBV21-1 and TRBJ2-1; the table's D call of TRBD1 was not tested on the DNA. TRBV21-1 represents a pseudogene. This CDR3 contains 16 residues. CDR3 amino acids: CASSRRDRRCYNEQFF. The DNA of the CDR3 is TGTGCCAGCAGCAGACGGGACAGGCGATGCTACAATGAGCAGTTCTTC.

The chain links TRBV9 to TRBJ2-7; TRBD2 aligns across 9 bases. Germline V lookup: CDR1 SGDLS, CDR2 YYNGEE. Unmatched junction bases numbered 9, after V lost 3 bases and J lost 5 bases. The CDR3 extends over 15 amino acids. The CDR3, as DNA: TGTGCCAGCAGCGACTCTAGCGGGAAGGGTGACGAGCAGTACTTC. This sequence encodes CASSDSSGKGDEQYF. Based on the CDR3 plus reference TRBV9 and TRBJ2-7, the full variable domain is DSGVTQTPKHLITATGQRVTLRCSPRSGDLSVYWYQQSLDQGLQFLIQYYNGEERAKGNILERFSAQQFPDLHSELNLSSLELGDSALYFCASSDSSGKGDEQYFGPGTRLTVT.

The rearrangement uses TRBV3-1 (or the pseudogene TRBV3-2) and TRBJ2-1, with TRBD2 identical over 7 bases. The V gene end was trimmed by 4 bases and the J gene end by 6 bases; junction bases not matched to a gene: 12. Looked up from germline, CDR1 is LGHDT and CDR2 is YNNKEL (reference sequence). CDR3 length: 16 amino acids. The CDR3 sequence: CASSPPTSGVGNEQFF. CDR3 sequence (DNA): TGTGCCAGCAGCCCCCCCACAAGCGGGGTCGGCAATGAGCAGTTCTTC.

CDR3 loop: CASSQAGSSTDTQYF. CDR3 nucleotides: TGTGCCAGCAGCCAAGCAGGATCTAGCACAGATACGCAGTATTTT. This chain joins TRBV14 and TRBJ2-3; D unresolved. The germline V gene encodes CDR1 SGHDN and CDR2 FVKESK. Trimming stripped 1 base from V and 0 bases from J, with 8 bases between. The CDR3 consists of 15 residues.

The DNA for the CDR3 is TGTGCCAGCAGTCACCTTAATCCAGGGAAGAACACTGAAGCTTTCTTT. Its protein is CASSHLNPGKNTEAFF. The V gene is TRBV6-6, the J gene TRBJ1-1; weak D call: TRBD1 (5 bases). Germline-derived CDR1 and CDR2 are MNHNY and SVGAGI (reference sequence). The CDR3 spans 16 residues. V was clipped by 5 bases and J by 1 base, with 17 bases between them.

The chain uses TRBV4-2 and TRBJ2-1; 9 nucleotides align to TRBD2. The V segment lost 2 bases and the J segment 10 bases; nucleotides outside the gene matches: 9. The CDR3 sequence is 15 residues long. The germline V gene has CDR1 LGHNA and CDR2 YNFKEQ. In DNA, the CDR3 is TGTGCCAGCAGCCAACCCATAGCGGGAGTAAGCGAGCAGTTCTTC. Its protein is CASSQPIAGVSEQFF.

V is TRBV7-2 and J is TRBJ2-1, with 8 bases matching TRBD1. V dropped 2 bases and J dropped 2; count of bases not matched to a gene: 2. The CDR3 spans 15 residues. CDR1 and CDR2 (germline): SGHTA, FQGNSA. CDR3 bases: TGTGCCAGCAGCTTACAGGGGGCGGCCTACAATGAGCAGTTCTTC. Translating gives CASSLQGAAYNEQFF.